This T cell receptor (beta chain) appears in the sequencing data of a study of T cells after yellow fever vaccination (dated 2019 in TCRdb). Broadly, across the study: The SMART-Seq v4 Ultra Low Input RNA kit was used to prepare libraries from fractions with low cell numbers. Blood was drawn at multiple timepoints before and after primary and secondary immunization, with bulk PBMC replicates and cell subsets isolated. Two healthy male donors, one aged 18 to 30 and one aged 30 to 40 years, were included in the cohort. To follow T-cell clones before and after primary and booster YFV17D yellow fever vaccination, bulk TCR alpha and beta repertoires were sequenced over time.

Note on this clonotype: What this receptor recognizes is not known. No quality values exist for individual bases; no much larger clone is one base distant.

The CDR3 sequence holds 15 residues, the cysteine and phenylalanine included. The CDR3 DNA has 45 bases and is translated from base 1. V lost 5 bases and J lost 6 bases, and the count of bases not matched to a germline gene is 13. Sequences DFQATT (CDR1) and SNEGSKA (CDR2) are obtained from the germline V gene (reference sequence). General conclusions and limits of the study: The secondary T-cell response was found to be weaker but faster than the primary response, with a peak reached on day 5 rather than on day 15. A small share of clonotypes was detected in both CD4 and CD8 compartments, with the overlap likely arising from convergent recombination. Most clones expanded after primary vaccination were re-detected after the booster (approximately 96% of CD4 and around 88% of CD8), suggesting broad memory maintenance. The study included only a couple of donors, which limits how far the findings can be generalized. Computational filtering was needed because FACS-sorted repertoires could contain abundant contaminating clonotypes from the bulk population.

Data came from an Illumina NovaSeq 6000. TCR cDNA was synthesized by 5'RACE template switching, which introduced a universal primer site and unique molecular identifiers. Priming for cDNA synthesis came from both the TCR alpha and TCR beta constant segments. Two PCR steps were used to amplify libraries, with sample barcodes and sequencing adapters being added in the second step. Sequencing of libraries was done on Illumina HiSeq 2500 (2x100 bp) or NovaSeq (2x150 bp). The authors' pipeline ran thus. Demultiplexing of reads and collapsing into UMI consensus sequences were performed with MIGEC, and V(D)J alignment was carried out with MiXCR. Clonotypes responding to the vaccine were identified with edgeR on replicate PBMC samples, with the criteria of FDR below 0.01 and a log2 fold change above 5 up to day 15. Bulk clonotypes were assigned CD4 or CD8 identity according to which sequenced CD4 or CD8 repertoire held them at higher abundance. TCRdb passed the public sequencing reads through fastp at Q25 and MiXCR, retaining productive beta sequences. Entries are consolidated by CDR3 protein sequence, retaining the most common genes and DNA. V and J calls and clone size were set by TCRdb, not the authors. In all, the sample holds approximately 300,000 distinct CDR3 sequences, and roughly 10% of those were seen once. Of the sample, about 3% falls within the top ten clones.

This sample's treatment or condition label indicates: live attenuated yellow fever vaccine strain. PBMCs were isolated from peripheral blood using a standard Ficoll-Paque protocol. Dynabeads CD4 and CD8 positive selection kits were used to isolate CD4 and CD8 T-cell fractions. TriZol was used to extract RNA from bulk PBMCs, from CD4 and CD8 fractions, and from dextramer-positive and dextramer-negative fractions. The sequencing used CD4+ T cells sorted from PBMCs, collected 45 days after the yellow fever booster vaccination. This receptor chain uses TRBV20-1 and TRBJ2-3, with 8 middle bases fitting TRBD1. The receptor's source is a man younger than 35 who received the YFV17D yellow fever vaccine. The CDR3 reads as follows: CSAPRRQGPGDTQYF. The nucleotide sequence is TGCAGTGCTCCCCGGCGACAGGGGCCGGGGGATACGCAGTATTTT.